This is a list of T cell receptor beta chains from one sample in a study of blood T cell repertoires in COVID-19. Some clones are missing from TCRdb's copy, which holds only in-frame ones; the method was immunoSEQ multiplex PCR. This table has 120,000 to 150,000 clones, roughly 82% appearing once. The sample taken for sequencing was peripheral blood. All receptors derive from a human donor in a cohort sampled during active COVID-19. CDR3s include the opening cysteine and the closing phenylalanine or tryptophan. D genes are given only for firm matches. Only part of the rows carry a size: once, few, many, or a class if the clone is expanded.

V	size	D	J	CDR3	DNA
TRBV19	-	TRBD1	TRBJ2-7	CASSRGTGDSYEQYF	TGTGCCAGTAGTCGAGGGACAGGGGACTCCTACGAGCAGTACTTC
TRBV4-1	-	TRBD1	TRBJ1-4	CASSQSAATGGNEKLFF	TGCGCCAGCAGCCAATCTGCCGCTACAGGGGGGAATGAAAAACTGTTTTTT
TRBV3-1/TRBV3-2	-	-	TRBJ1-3	CASSQPFTGLSGNTIYF	TGTGCCAGCAGCCAGCCCTTCACAGGACTATCTGGAAACACCATATATTTT
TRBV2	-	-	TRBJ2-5	CASSEAIPGGGETQYF	TGTGCCAGCAGTGAAGCGATACCGGGGGGCGGGGAGACCCAGTACTTC
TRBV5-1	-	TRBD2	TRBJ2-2	CASRSSSGGDTGELFF	TGCGCCAGCAGAAGCAGTAGCGGGGGGGATACCGGGGAGCTGTTTTTT
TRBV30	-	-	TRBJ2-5	CAWSVRGVIETQYF	TGTGCCTGGAGTGTACGGGGAGTCATAGAGACCCAGTACTTC
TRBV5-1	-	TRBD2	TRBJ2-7	CASSYVASGGYEQYF	TGCGCCAGCAGCTATGTTGCTAGCGGGGGGTACGAGCAGTACTTC
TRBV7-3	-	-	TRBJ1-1	CASSLNGGGDTEAFF	TGTGCCAGCAGCTTAAATGGGGGAGGGGACACTGAAGCTTTCTTT
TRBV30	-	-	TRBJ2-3	CAWSVLSLRRNSTDTQYF	TGTGCCTGGAGTGTACTTAGTTTGAGGAGGAACAGCACAGATACGCAGTATTTT
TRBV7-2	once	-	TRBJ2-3	CASSSRPPGTDTQYF	TGTGCCAGCAGCTCTCGACCTCCGGGGACAGATACGCAGTATTTT
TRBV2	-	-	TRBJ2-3	CATTPTGTSTDTQYF	TGTGCCACCACCCCTACCGGGACTAGCACAGATACGCAGTATTTT
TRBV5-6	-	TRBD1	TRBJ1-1	CASSNSKGQTWRNTEAFF	TGTGCCAGCAGCAACTCCAAGGGACAGACATGGCGGAACACTGAAGCTTTCTTT
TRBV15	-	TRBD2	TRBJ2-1	CATSSPGLSFNEQFF	TGTGCCACCAGCAGCCCGGGACTATCCTTCAATGAGCAGTTCTTC
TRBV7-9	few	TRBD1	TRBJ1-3	CASSAGQGSGDTIYF	TGTGCCAGCAGCGCGGGACAGGGCTCTGGAGACACCATATATTTT
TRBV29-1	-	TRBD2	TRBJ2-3	CSGLAGARAQYF	TGCAGCGGTCTAGCGGGGGCCCGCGCGCAGTATTTT
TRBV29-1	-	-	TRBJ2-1	CSVRGALHNEQFF	TGCAGCGTTCGTGGGGCCCTGCACAATGAGCAGTTCTTC
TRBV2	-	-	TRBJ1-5	CASATEYSNQPQHF	TGTGCCAGCGCCACAGAATATAGCAATCAGCCCCAGCATTTT
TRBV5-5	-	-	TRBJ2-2	CASSDLGELFF	TGTGCCAGCAGCGACTTGGGGGAGCTGTTTTTT
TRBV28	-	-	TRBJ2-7	CASRSWGGRYEQYF	TGTGCCAGCAGGTCGTGGGGGGGCAGATACGAGCAGTACTTC
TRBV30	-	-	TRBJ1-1	CAWSWRGRAFF	TGTGCCTGGAGTTGGAGGGGACGAGCTTTCTTT
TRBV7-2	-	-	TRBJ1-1	CASIKRGQGTEAFF	TGTGCCAGCATCAAAAGGGGTCAGGGCACTGAAGCTTTCTTT
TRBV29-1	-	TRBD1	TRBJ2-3	CSVVHRGDTQYF	TGCAGCGTTGTCCACAGGGGAGATACGCAGTATTTT
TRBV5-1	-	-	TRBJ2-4	CASSLQSQGGVVAKNIQYF	TGCGCCAGCAGCTTGCAGTCGCAGGGTGGGGTGGTAGCCAAAAACATTCAGTACTTC
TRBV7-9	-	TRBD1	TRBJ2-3	CASSLGLWSGQGEQYF	TGTGCCAGCAGCTTAGGACTTTGGTCCGGACAGGGAGAGCAGTATTTT
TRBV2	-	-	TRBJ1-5	CASSSTGRGQPQHF	TGTGCCAGCAGTAGCACAGGGAGGGGTCAGCCCCAGCATTTT
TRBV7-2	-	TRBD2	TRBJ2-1	CASSLVLRGGQDEQFF	TGTGCCAGCAGCTTAGTCTTGCGGGGGGGCCAGGATGAGCAGTTCTTC
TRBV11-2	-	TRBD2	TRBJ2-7	CASSPGTSGGGEQYF	TGTGCCAGCAGCCCGGGGACTAGCGGGGGGGGTGAGCAGTACTTC
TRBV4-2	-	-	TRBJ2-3	CASSQEAGSLTDTQYF	TGTGCCAGCAGCCAAGAGGCGGGGAGCTTGACAGATACGCAGTATTTT
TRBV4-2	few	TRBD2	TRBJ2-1	CASSRETSGVYNEQFF	TGTGCCAGCAGCCGAGAGACTAGCGGAGTCTACAATGAGCAGTTCTTC
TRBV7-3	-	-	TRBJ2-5	CASSRGAETQYF	TGTGCCAGCAGCCGAGGCGCGGAGACCCAGTACTTC